This T cell receptor (beta chain) comes out of a study of T cells in women clearing cervical HPV infection. As for the study in general: Controls' single incident HPV16 infection cleared within 12 months without precancer.

Repertoires were generated with immunoSEQ multiplex PCR, while TCRdb's copy carries only in-frame clones and drops some. The sample data list under 35,000 clones. The sequence was collected from a woman aged 18 to 75 with a cervical HPV16 infection that either progressed to CIN3+ or cleared (not recorded which). Sequencing used blood buffy coat.

CDR3 DNA, as far as it was read: TGTGCCACCAGCAGAGAAAGGGGAACCTACGAG. It specifies CATSRERGTYE. The full-length CDR3 reads as CATSRERGTYEQYF. The chain combines TRBV15 with TRBJ2-7; D might be TRBD1 (5 bases). The CDR3 goes on 3 residues after the read ends, and that part is filled in from the germline J gene. The CDR3 is 14 amino acids. CDR1 and CDR2 (germline): LNHNV, YYDKDF (reference sequence). Trimming took off 0 bases at V and 2 bases at J, with 8 bases between the two ends.